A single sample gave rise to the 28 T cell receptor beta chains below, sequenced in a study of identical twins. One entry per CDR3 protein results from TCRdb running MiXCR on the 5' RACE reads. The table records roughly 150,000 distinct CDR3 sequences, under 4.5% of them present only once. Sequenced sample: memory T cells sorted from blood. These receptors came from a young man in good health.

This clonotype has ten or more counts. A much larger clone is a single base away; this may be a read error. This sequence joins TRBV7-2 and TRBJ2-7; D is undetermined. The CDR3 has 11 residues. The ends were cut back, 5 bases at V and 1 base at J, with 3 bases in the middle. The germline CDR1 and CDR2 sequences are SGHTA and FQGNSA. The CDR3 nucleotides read TGTGCCAGCAGCCCATCCTACGAGCAGTACTTC. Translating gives CASSPSYEQYF.

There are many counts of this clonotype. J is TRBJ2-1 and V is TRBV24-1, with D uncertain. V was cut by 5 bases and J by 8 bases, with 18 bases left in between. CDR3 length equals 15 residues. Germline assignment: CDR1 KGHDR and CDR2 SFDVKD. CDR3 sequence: CATSATTFPYHEQFF. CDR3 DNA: TGTGCCACCAGTGCCACCACCTTTCCGTACCATGAGCAGTTCTTC.

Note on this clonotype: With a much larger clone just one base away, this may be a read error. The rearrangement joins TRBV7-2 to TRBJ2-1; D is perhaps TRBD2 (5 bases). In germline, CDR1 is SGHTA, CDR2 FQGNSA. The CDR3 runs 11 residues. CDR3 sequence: CDIRGYNEQFF. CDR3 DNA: TGTGACATTCGGGGTTACAATGAGCAGTTCTTC.

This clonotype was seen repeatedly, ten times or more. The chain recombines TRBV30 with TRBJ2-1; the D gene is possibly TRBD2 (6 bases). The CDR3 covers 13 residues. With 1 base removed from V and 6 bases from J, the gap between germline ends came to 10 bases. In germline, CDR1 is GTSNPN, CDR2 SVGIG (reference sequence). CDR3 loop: CAWSAGLGNEQFF. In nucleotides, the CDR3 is TGTGCCTGGAGTGCGGGACTTGGCAATGAGCAGTTCTTC.

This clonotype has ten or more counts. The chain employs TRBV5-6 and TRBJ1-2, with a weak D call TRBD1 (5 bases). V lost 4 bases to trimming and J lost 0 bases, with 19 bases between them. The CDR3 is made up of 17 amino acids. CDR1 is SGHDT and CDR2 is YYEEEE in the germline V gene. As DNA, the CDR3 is TGTGCCAGCAGCACCACTGCCGGGACCGCTGCTAACTATGGCTACACCTTC. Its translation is CASSTTAGTAANYGYTF.

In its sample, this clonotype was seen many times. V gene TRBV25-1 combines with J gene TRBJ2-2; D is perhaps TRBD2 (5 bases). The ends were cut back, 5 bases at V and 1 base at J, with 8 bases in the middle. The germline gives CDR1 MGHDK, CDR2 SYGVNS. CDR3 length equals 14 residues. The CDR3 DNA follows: TGTGCCAGCAGTTACGGGATGAACACCGGGGAGCTGTTTTTT. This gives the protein CASSYGMNTGELFF.

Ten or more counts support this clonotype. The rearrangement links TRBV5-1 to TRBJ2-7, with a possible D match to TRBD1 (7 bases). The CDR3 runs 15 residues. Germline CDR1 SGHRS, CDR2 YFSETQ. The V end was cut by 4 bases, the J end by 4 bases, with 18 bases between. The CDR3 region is CASSGGGGGNYEQYF. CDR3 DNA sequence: TGCGCCAGCAGCGGGGGTGGAGGGGGCAATTACGAGCAGTACTTC. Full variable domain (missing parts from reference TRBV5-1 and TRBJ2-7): KAGVTQTPRYLIKTRGQQVTLSCSPISGHRSVSWYQQTPGQGLQFLFEYFSETQRNKGNFPGRFSGRQFSNSRSEMNVSTLELGDSALYLCASSGGGGGNYEQYFGPGTRLTVT.

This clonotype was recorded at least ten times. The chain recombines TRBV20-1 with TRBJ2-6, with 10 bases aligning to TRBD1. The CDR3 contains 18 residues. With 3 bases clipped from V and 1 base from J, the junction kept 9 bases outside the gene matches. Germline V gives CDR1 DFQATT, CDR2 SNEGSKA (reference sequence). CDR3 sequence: CSASPVDRGRSGANVLTF. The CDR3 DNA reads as TGCAGTGCTAGCCCGGTTGACAGGGGGCGGTCTGGGGCCAACGTCCTGACTTTC.

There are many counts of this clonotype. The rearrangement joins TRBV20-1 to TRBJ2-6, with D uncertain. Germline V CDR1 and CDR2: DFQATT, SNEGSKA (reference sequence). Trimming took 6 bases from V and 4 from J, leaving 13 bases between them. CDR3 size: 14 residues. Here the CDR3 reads CSAGATLGANVLTF. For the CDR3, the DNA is TGCAGTGCCGGAGCAACCTTAGGGGCCAACGTCCTGACTTTC.

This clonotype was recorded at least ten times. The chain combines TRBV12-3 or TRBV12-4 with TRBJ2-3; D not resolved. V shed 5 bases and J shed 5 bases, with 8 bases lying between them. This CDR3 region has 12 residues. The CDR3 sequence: CASSEVGDTQYF. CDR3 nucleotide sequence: TGTGCCAGCAGTGAAGTGGGAGATACGCAGTATTTT.

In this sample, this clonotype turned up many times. The CDR3 nucleotides are TGTGCCACCAGCAGGGGTGGGACAGGGTCAACCCAGTACTTC. Amino acid sequence: CATSRGGTGSTQYF. The rearrangement joins TRBV15 to TRBJ2-5; 9 nucleotides agree with TRBD1. CDR3 length: 14 residues. The ends lost 3 bases at V and 8 bases at J; junction bases unmatched: 7. The germline CDR1 and CDR2 sequences are LNHNV and YYDKDF (reference sequence).

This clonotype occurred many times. CDR3 nucleotide sequence: TGCGCCAGCTCGGCCCTGGGGGGGATCGGGTTGGACACTGAAGCTTTCTTT. It encodes CASSALGGIGLDTEAFF. The chain uses TRBV10-2 and TRBJ1-1; D is possibly TRBD1 (5 bases). CDR1 and CDR2 from the germline V gene are WSHSY and SAAADI. This CDR3 is built from 17 residues. V shed 8 bases and J shed 3 bases, with 25 bases lying between them.

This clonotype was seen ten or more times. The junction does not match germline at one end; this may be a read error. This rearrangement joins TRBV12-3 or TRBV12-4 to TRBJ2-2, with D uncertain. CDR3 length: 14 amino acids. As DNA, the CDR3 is TGTGCCAGCACTTTACGAACGAACACCGGGGAGCTGTTTTTT. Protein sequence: CASTLRTNTGELFF.

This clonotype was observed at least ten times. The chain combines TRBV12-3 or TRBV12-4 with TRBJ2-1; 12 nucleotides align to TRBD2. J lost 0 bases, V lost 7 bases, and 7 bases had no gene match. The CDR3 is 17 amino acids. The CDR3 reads CASTSGLAGVSYNEQFF. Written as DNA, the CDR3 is TGTGCCAGCACCTCGGGACTAGCGGGTGTCTCCTACAATGAGCAGTTCTTC.

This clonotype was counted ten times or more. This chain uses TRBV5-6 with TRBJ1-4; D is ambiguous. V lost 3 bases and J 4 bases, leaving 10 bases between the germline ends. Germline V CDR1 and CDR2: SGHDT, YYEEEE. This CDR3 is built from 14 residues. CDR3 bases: TGTGCCAGCAGCTCCCTCCGGAGTAATGAAAAACTGTTTTTT. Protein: CASSSLRSNEKLFF.

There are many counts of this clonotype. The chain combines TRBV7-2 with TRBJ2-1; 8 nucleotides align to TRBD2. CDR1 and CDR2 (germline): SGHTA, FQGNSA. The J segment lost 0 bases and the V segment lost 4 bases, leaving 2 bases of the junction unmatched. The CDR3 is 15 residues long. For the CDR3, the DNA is TGTGCCAGCAGCTCGGGACTAGTCTCCTACAATGAGCAGTTCTTC. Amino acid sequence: CASSSGLVSYNEQFF.

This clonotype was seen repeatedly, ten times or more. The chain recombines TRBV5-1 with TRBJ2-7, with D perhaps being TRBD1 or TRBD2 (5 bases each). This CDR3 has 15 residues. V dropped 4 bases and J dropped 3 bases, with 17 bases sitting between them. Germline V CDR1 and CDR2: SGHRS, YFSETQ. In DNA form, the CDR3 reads TGCGCCAGCAGCGATACCGGGACGGCCCTCTACGAGCAGTACTTC. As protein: CASSDTGTALYEQYF.

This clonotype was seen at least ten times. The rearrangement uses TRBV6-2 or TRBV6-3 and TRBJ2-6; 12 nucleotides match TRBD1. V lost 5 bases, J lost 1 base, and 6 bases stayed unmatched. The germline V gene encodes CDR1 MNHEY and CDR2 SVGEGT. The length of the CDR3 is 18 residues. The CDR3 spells CASSTGTGGGSGANVLTF. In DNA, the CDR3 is TGTGCCAGCAGTACCGGGACAGGGGGCGGTTCTGGGGCCAACGTCCTGACTTTC.

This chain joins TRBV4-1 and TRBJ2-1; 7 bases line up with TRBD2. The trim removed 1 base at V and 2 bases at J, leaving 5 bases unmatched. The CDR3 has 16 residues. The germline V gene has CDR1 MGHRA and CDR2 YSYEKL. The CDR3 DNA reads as TGCGCCAGCAGCCAAGGTCGCGGGAGACCCTACAATGAGCAGTTCTTC. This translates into CASSQGRGRPYNEQFF.

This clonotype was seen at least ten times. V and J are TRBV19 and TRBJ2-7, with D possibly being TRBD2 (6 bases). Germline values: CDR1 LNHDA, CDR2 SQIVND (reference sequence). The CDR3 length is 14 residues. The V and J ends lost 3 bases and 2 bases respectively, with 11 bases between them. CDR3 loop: CASSISGRPYEQYF. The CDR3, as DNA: TGTGCCAGTAGTATCAGCGGGCGACCCTACGAGCAGTACTTC. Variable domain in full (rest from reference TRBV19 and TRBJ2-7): DGGITQSPKYLFRKEGQNVTLSCEQNLNHDAMYWYRQDPGQGLRLIYYSQIVNDFQKGDIAEGYSVSREKKESFPLTVTSAQKNPTAFYLCASSISGRPYEQYFGPGTRLTVT.

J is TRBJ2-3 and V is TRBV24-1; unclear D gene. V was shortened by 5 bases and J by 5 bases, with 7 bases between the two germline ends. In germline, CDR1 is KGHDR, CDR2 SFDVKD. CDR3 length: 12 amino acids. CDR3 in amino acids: CATSGFGDTQYF. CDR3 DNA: TGTGCCACCAGTGGTTTCGGAGATACGCAGTATTTT.

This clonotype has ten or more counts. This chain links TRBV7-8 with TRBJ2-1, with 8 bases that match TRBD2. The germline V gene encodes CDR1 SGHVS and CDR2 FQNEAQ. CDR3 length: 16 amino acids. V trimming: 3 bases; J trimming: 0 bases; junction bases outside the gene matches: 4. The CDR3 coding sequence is TGTGCCAGCAGCTTTCTTAGCGGGACCTCCTACAATGAGCAGTTCTTC. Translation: CASSFLSGTSYNEQFF.

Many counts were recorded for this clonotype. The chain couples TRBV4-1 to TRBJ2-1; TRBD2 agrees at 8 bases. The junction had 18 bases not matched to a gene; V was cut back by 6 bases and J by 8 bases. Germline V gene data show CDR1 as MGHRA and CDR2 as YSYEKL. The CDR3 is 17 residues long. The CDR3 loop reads CASRLIVVGLGSDEQFF. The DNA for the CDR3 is TGCGCCAGCAGGCTTATTGTTGTGGGACTAGGGAGCGATGAGCAGTTCTTC.

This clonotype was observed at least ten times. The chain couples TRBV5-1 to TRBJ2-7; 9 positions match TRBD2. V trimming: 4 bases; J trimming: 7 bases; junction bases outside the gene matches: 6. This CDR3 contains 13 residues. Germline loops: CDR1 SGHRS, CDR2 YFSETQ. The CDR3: CASSLAGTREQYF. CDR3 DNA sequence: TGCGCCAGCAGCCTAGCGGGAACCCGAGAGCAGTACTTC.

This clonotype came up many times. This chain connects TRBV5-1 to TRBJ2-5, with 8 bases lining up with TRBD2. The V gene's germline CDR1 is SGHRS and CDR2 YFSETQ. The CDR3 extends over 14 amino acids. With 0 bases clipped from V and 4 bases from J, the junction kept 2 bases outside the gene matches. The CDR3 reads CASSLGREGETQYF. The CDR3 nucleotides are TGCGCCAGCAGCTTGGGCCGGGAGGGAGAGACCCAGTACTTC.

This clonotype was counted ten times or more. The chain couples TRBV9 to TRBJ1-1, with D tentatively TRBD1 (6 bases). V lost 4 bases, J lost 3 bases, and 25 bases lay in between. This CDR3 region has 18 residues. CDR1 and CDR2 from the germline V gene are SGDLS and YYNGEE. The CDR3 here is CASSPRVRGDLRDTEAFF. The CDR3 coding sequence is TGTGCCAGCAGCCCCCGAGTGAGGGGGGATCTGAGGGACACTGAAGCTTTCTTT.

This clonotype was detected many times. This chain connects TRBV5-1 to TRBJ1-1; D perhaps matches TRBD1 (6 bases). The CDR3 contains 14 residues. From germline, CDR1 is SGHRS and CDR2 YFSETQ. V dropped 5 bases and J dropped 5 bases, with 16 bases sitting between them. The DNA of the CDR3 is TGCGCCAGCAGTCTCAGGGGCGAGGGGACTGAAGCTTTCTTT. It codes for CASSLRGEGTEAFF.

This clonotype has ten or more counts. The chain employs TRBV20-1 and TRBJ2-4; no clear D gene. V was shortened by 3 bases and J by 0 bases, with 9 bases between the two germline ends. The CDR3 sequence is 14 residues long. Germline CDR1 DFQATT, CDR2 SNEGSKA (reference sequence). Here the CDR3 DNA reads TGCAGTGCTAGTGAGAGGCTAGCCAAAAACATTCAGTACTTC. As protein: CSASERLAKNIQYF.